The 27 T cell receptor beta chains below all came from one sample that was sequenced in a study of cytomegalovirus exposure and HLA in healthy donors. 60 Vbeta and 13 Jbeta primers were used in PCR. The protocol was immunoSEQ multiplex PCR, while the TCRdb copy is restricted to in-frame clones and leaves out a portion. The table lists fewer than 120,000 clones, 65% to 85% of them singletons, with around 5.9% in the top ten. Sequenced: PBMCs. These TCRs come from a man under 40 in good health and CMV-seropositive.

The CDR3 spells CASSSGLAGVTGELFF. Written as DNA, the CDR3 is TGTGCCAGCAGCAGCGGACTAGCGGGGGTCACCGGGGAGCTGTTTTTT. The gene calls are TRBV5-4 and TRBJ2-2, with 13 bases aligning to TRBD2. This CDR3 spans 16 amino acids. Germline CDR1 and CDR2: SGHNT and YYREEE (reference sequence). V was pared by 4 bases and J by 4 bases, with 4 bases of the junction left unmatched. Together with reference TRBV5-4 and TRBJ2-2, the CDR3 gives the full variable domain: ETGVTQSPTHLIKTRGQQVTLRCSSQSGHNTVSWYQQALGQGPQFIFQYYREEENGRGNFPPRFSGLQFPNYSSELNVNALELDDSALYLCASSSGLAGVTGELFFGEGSRLTVL.

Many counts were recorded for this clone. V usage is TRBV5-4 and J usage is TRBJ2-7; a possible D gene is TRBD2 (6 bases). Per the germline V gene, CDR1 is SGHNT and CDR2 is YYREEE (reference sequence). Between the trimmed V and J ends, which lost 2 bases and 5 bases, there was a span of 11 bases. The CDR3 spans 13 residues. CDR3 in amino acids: CASSFGAGNEQYF. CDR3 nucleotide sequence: TGTGCCAGCAGCTTTGGGGCGGGGAACGAGCAGTACTTC. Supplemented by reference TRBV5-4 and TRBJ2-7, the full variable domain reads ETGVTQSPTHLIKTRGQQVTLRCSSQSGHNTVSWYQQALGQGPQFIFQYYREEENGRGNFPPRFSGLQFPNYSSELNVNALELDDSALYLCASSFGAGNEQYFGPGTRLTVT.

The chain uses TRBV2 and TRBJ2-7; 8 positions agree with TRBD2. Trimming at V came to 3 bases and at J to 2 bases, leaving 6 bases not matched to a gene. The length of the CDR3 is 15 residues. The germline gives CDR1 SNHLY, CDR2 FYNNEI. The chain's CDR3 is CASSDGVAGTYEQYF. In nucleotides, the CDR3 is TGTGCCAGCAGTGATGGGGTAGCGGGAACCTACGAGCAGTACTTC. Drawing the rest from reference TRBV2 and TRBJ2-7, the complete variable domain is EPEVTQTPSHQVTQMGQEVILRCVPISNHLYFYWYRQILGQKVEFLVSFYNNEISEKSEIFDDQFSVERPDGSNFTLKIRSTKLEDSAMYFCASSDGVAGTYEQYFGPGTRLTVT.

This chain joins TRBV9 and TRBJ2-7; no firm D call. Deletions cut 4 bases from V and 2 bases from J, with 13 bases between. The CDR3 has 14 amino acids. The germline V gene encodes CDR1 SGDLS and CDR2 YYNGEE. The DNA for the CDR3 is TGTGCCAGCAGCCCGACAACAGAGACCTACGAGCAGTACTTC. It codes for CASSPTTETYEQYF. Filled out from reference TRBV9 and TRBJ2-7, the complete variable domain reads DSGVTQTPKHLITATGQRVTLRCSPRSGDLSVYWYQQSLDQGLQFLIQYYNGEERAKGNILERFSAQQFPDLHSELNLSSLELGDSALYFCASSPTTETYEQYFGPGTRLTVT.

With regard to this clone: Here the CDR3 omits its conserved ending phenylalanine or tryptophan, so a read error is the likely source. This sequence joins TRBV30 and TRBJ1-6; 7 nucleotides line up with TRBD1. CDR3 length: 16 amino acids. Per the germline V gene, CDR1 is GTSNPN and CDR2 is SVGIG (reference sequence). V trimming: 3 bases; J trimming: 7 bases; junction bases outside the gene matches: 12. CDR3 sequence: CAWSVPQGFTNSPLHL. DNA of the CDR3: TGTGCCTGGAGCGTTCCACAGGGGTTTACAAATTCACCCCTCCACCTT.

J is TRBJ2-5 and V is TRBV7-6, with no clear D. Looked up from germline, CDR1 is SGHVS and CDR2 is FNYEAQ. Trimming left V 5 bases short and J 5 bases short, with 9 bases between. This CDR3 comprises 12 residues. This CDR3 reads CASSLLWETQYF. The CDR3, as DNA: TGTGCCAGCAGCCTACTCTGGGAGACCCAGTACTTC.

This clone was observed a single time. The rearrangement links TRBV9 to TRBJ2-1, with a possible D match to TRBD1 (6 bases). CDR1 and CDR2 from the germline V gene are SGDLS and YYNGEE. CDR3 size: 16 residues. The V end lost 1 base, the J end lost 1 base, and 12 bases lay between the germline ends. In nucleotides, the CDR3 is TGTGCCAGCAGCGTACTTCAGGGGCGATCCTACAATGAGCAGTTCTTC. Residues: CASSVLQGRSYNEQFF.

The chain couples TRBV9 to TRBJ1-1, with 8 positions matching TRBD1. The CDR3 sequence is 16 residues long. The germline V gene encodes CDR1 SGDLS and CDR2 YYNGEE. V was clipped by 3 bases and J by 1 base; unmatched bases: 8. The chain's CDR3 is CASSARQGLENTEAFF. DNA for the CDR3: TGTGCCAGCAGCGCGCGACAGGGGTTGGAGAACACTGAAGCTTTCTTT.

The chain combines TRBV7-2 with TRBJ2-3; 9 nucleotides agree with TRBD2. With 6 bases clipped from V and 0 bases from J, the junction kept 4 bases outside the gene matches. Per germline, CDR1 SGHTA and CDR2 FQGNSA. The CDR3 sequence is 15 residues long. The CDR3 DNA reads TGTGCCAGCAGTTCGCTAGCGGGGAGCACAGATACGCAGTATTTT. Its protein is CASSSLAGSTDTQYF. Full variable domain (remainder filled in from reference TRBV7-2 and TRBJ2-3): GAGVSQSPSNKVTEKGKDVELRCDPISGHTALYWYRQSLGQGLEFLIYFQGNSAPDKSGLPSDRFSAERTGGSVSTLTIQRTQQEDSAVYLCASSSLAGSTDTQYFGPGTRLTVL.

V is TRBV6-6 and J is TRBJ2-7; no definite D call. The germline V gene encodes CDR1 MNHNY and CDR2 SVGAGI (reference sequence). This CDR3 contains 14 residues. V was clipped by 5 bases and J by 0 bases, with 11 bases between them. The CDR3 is CASSAAASSYEQYF. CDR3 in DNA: TGTGCCAGCAGTGCCGCAGCGAGCTCCTACGAGCAGTACTTC.

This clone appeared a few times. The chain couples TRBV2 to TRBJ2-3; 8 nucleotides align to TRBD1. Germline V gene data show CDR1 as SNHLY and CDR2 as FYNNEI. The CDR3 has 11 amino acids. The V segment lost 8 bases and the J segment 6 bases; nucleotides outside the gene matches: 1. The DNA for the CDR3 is TGTGCCAGCCAGGGGGCTGATACGCAGTATTTT. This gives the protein CASQGADTQYF.

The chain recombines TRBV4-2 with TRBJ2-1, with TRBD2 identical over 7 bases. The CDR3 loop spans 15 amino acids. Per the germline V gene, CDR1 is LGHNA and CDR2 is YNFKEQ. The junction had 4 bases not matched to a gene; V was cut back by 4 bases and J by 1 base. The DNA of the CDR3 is TGTGCCAGCAGCCTCCGGGGGGTATCCTACAATGAGCAGTTCTTC. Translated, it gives CASSLRGVSYNEQFF.

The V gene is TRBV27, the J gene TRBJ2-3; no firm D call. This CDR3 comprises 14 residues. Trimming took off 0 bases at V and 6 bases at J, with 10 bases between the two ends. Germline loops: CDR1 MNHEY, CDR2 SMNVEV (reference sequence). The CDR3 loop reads CASSLSPGVDTQYF. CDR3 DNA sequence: TGTGCCAGCAGTTTATCGCCAGGCGTGGATACGCAGTATTTT.

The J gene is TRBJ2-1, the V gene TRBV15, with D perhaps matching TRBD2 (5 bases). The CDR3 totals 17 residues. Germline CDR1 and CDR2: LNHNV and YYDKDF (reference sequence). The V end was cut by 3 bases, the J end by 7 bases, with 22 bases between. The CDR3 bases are TGTGCCACCAGCAGCCAGACGGACGGAGGCATGGGGAATGAGCAGTTCTTC. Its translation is CATSSQTDGGMGNEQFF.

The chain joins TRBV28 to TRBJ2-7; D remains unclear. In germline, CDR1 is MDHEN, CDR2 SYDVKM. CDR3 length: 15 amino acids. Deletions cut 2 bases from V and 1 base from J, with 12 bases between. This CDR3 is CASSLPRHSSYEQYF. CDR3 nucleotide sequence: TGTGCCAGCAGTTTACCCCGACACTCTTCCTACGAGCAGTACTTC. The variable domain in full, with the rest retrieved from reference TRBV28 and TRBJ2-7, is DVKVTQSSRYLVKRTGEKVFLECVQDMDHENMFWYRQDPGLGLRLIYFSYDVKMKEKGDIPEGYSVSREKKERFSLILESASTNQTSMYLCASSLPRHSSYEQYFGPGTRLTVT.

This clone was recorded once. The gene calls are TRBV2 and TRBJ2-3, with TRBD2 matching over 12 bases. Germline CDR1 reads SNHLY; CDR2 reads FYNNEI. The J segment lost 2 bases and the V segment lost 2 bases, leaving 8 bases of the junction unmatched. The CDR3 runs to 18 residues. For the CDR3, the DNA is TGTGCCAGCAGTGAAACTGCTAGCGGGGGGGGCACCACAGATACGCAGTATTTT. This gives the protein CASSETASGGGTTDTQYF.

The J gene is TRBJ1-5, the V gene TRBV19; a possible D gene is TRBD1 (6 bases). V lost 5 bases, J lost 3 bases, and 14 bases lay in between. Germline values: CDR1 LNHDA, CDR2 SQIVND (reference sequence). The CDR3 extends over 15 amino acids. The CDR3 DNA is TGTGCCAGTAGTTCGGACAGCTACCCCAATCAGCCCCAGCATTTT. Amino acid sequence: CASSSDSYPNQPQHF.

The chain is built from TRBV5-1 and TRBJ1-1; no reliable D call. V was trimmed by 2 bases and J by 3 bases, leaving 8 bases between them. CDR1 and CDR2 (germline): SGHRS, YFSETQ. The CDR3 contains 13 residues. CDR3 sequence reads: CASSFKSDTEAFF. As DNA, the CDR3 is TGCGCCAGCAGCTTCAAGTCGGACACTGAAGCTTTCTTT.

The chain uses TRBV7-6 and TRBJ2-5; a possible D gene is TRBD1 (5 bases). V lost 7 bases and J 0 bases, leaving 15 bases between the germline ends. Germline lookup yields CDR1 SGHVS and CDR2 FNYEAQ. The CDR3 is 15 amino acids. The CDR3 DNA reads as TGTGCCAGCACCTCCACCACAGGAAACCAAGAGACCCAGTACTTC. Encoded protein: CASTSTTGNQETQYF.

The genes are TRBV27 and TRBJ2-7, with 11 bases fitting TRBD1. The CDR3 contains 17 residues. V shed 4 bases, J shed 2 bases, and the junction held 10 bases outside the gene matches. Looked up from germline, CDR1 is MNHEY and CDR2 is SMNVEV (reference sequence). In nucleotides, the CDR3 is TGTGCCAGCAGTTATTCACCGGGACAGGGGGTACCCTACGAGCAGTACTTC. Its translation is CASSYSPGQGVPYEQYF.

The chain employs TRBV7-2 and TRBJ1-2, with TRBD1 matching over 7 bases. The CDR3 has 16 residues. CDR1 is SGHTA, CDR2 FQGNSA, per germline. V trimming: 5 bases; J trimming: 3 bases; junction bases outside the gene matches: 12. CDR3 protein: CASSPPPLTGYYGYTF. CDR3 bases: TGTGCCAGCAGCCCGCCGCCCCTGACAGGGTACTATGGCTACACCTTC.

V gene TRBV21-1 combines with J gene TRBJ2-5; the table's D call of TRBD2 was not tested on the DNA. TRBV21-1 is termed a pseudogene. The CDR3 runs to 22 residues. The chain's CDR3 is CASSKVKILGVLGGVVQETQYF. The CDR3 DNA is TGTGCCAGCAGCAAAGTGAAGATTTTAGGGGTTTTGGGGGGGGTAGTACAAGAGACCCAGTACTTC.

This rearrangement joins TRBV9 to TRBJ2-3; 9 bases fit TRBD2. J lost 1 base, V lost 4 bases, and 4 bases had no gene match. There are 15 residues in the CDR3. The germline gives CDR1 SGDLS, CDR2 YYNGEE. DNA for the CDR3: TGTGCCAGCAGCCCCTGGACTAGCGGCACAGATACGCAGTATTTT. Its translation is CASSPWTSGTDTQYF. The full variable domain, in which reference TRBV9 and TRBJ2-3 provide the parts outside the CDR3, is DSGVTQTPKHLITATGQRVTLRCSPRSGDLSVYWYQQSLDQGLQFLIQYYNGEERAKGNILERFSAQQFPDLHSELNLSSLELGDSALYFCASSPWTSGTDTQYFGPGTRLTVL.

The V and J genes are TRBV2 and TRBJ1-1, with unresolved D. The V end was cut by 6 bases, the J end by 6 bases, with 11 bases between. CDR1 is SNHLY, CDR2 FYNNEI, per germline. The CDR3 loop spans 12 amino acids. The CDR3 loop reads CASREQISEAFF. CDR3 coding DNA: TGTGCCAGCAGGGAACAGATTTCTGAAGCTTTCTTT.

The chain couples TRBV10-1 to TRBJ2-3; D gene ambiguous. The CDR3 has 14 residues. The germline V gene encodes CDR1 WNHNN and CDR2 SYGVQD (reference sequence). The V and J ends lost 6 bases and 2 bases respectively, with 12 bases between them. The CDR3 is CASSSEPTTDTQYF. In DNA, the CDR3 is TGCGCCAGCAGCTCCGAGCCTACCACAGATACGCAGTATTTT.

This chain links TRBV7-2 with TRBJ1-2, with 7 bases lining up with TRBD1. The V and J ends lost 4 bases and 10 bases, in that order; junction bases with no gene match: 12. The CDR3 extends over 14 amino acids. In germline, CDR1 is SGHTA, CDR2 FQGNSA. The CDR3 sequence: CASSSPWDSDSYTF. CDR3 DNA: TGTGCCAGCAGCTCTCCCTGGGACAGCGATTCCTACACCTTC.

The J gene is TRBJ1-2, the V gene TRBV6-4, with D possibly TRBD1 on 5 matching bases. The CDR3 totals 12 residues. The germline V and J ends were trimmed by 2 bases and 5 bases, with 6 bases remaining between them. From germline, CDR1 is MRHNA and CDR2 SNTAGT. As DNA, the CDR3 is TGTGCCAGCAGTGACGGGGGGTATGGCTACACCTTC. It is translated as CASSDGGYGYTF.